This TCR beta chain was captured by sequencing in a study of blood T cell repertoires in COVID-19. Across the whole study: Acute-phase and convalescent COVID-19 samples originated in the United States, Italy and Spain.

The ends were cut back, 6 bases at V and 0 bases at J, with 8 bases in the middle. Germline V gene sequence: CDR1 MNHNY, CDR2 SVGAGI (reference sequence). This CDR3 has 14 amino acids. TCRdb's copy holds only in-frame clones and misses some; the assay was immunoSEQ multiplex PCR. The repertoire holds 60,000 to 70,000 clones, with approximately 87% as singletons. The clonotype originates from a woman aged 60-75 years with acute or convalescent COVID-19. Source material: peripheral blood. This chain uses TRBV6-6 with TRBJ1-4; D gene ambiguous. The CDR3 region has the DNA TGTGCCAGCAGCTCACAAGCAACTAATGAAAAACTGTTTTTT. Its protein is CASSSQATNEKLFF.